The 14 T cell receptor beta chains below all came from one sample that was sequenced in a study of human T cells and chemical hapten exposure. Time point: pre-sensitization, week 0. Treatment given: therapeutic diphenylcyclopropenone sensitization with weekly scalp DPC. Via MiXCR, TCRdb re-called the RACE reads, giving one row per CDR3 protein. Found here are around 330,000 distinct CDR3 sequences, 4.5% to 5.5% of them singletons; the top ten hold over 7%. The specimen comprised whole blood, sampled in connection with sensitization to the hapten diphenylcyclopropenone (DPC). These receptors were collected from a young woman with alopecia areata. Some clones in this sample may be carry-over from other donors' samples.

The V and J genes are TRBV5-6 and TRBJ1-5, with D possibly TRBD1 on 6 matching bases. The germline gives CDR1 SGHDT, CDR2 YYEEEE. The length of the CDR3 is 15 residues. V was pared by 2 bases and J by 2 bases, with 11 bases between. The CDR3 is CASSLQGPGNQPQHF. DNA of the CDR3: TGTGCCAGCAGCTTACAGGGTCCGGGCAATCAGCCCCAGCATTTT. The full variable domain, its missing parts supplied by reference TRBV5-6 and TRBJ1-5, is DAGVTQSPTHLIKTRGQQVTLRCSPKSGHDTVSWYQQALGQGPQFIFQYYEEEERQRGNFPDRFSGHQFPNYSSELNVNALLLGDSALYLCASSLQGPGNQPQHFGDGTRLSIL.

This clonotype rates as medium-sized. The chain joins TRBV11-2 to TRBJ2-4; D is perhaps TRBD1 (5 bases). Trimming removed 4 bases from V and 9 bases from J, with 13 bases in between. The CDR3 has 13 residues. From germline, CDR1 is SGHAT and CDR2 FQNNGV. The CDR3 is CASSSQGPGIQYF. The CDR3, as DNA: TGTGCCAGCAGCTCTCAGGGTCCGGGCATTCAGTACTTC. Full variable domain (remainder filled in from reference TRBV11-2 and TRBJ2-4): EAGVAQSPRYKIIEKRQSVAFWCNPISGHATLYWYQQILGQGPKLLIQFQNNGVVDDSQLPKDRFSAERLKGVDSTLKIQPAKLEDSAVYLCASSSQGPGIQYFGAGTRLSVL.

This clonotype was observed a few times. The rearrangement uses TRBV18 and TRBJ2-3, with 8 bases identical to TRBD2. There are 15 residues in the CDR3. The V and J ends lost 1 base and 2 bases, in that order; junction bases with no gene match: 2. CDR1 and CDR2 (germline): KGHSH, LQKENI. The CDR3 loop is CASSPLGGATDTQYF. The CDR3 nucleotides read TGTGCCAGCTCACCACTCGGGGGGGCCACAGATACGCAGTATTTT. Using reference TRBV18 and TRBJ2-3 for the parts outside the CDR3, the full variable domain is NAGVMQNPRHLVRRRGQEARLRCSPMKGHSHVYWYRQLPEEGLKFMVYLQKENIIDESGMPKERFSAEFPKEGPSILRIQQVVRGDSAAYFCASSPLGGATDTQYFGPGTRLTVL.

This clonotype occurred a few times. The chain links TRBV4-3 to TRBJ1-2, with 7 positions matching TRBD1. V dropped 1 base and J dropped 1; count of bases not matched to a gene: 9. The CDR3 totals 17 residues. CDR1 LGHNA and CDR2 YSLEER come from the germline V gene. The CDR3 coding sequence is TGCGCCAGCAGCCAAGCGAGACAGGGACTAAATAACTATGGCTACACCTTC. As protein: CASSQARQGLNNYGYTF.

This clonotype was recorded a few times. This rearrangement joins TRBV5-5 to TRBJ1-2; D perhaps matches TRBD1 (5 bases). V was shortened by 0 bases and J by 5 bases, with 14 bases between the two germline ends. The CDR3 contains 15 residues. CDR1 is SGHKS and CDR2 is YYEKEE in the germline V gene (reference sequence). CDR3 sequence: CASSLGGQGRYGYTF. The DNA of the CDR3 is TGTGCCAGCAGCTTGGGAGGGCAGGGCCGGTATGGCTACACCTTC.

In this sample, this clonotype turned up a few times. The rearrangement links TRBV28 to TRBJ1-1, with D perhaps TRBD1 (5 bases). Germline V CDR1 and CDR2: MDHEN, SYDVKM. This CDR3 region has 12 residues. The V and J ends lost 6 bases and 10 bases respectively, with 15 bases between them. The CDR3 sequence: CASSLRDAGAFF. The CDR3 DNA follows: TGTGCCAGCAGCCTCAGGGACGCCGGAGCTTTCTTT.

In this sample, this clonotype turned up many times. The CDR3 sequence is CASSLSGGSTDTQYF. CDR3 bases: TGTGCCAGCAGCCTTAGCGGGGGCAGCACAGATACGCAGTATTTT. This sequence joins TRBV6-4 and TRBJ2-3; 9 bases map to TRBD2. Germline CDR1 reads MRHNA; CDR2 reads SNTAGT. This CDR3 has 15 amino acids. The junction had 4 bases not matched to a gene; V was cut back by 6 bases and J by 0 bases.

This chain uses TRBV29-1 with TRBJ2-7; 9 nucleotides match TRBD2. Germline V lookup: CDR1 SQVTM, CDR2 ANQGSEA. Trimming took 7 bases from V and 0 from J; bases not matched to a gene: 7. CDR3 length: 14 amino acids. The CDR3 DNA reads TGCAGCGCAAGACTAGCGGCTAGCTCCTACGAGCAGTACTTC. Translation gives CSARLAASSYEQYF.

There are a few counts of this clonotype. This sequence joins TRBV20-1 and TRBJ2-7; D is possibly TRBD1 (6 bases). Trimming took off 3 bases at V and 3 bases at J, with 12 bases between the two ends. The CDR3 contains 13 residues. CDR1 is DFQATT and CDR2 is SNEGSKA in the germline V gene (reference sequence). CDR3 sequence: CSASPGAVYEQYF. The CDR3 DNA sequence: TGCAGTGCTAGTCCAGGGGCTGTCTACGAGCAGTACTTC.

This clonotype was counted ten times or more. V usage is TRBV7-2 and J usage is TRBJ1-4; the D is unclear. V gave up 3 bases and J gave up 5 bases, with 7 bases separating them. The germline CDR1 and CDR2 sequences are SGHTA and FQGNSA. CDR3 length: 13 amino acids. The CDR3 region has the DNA TGTGCCAGCAGCTTCAACCTAAATGAAAAACTGTTTTTT. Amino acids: CASSFNLNEKLFF.

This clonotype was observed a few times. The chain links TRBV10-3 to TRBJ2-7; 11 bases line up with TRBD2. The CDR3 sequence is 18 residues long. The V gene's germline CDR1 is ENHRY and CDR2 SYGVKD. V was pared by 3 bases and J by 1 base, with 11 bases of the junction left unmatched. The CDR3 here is CAISDILAGAALSYEQYF. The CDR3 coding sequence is TGTGCCATCAGTGATATACTAGCGGGGGCCGCCCTGTCCTACGAGCAGTACTTC.

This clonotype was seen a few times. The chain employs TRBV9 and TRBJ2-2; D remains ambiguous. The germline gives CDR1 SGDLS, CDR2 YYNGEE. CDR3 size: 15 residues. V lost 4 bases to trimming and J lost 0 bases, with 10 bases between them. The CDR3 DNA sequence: TGTGCCAGCAGCCCACCTGGGACGAACACCGGGGAGCTGTTTTTT. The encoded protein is CASSPPGTNTGELFF.

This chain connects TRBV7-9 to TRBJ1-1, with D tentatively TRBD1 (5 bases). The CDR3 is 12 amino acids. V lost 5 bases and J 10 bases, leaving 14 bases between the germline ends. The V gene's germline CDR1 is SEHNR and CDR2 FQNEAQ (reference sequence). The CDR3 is CASSPYQGRAFF. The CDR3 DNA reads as TGTGCCAGCAGCCCTTACCAGGGTAGAGCTTTCTTT.

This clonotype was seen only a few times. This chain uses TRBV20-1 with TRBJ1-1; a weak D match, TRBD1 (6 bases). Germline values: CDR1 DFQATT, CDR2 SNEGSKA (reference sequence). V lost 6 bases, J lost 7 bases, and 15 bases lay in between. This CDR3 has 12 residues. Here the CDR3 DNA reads TGCAGTGCCCGGTCAGGAGGGGGTGAAGCTTTCTTT. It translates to CSARSGGGEAFF.